Sequencing of this T cell receptor (beta chain) was carried out in a study of OX40 agonist ivuxolimab in advanced cancers. As for the study in general: Participants, 65% to 85% male, averaged roughly 60 years of age, ranging from roughly 20 to 85. Allowance was made for prior anti-PD-1, anti-PD-L1 or anti-CTLA-4 therapy, and 40% had some.

Repertoires were generated with immunoSEQ multiplex PCR, while TCRdb's copy carries only in-frame clones and drops some. This repertoire shows tens of thousands of clones, around 90% found once; its top ten account for approximately 1.3%. CDR1 is MNHNY, CDR2 SVGAGI, per germline (reference sequence). The CDR3 sequence is 16 residues long. V was clipped by 6 bases and J by 1 base; unmatched bases: 9. This clonotype was obtained from an adult with an advanced solid tumor such as melanoma, head and neck, liver or kidney cancer. The chain recombines TRBV6-6 with TRBJ1-5, with 7 bases identical to TRBD1. The source material was CD4+ or CD8+ T cells sorted from blood, sampled in a trial of the OX40 agonist ivuxolimab. The CDR3 sequence is CASRHTGTASNQPQHF. CDR3 nucleotides: TGTGCCAGCAGGCATACCGGGACAGCGAGCAATCAGCCCCAGCATTTT.